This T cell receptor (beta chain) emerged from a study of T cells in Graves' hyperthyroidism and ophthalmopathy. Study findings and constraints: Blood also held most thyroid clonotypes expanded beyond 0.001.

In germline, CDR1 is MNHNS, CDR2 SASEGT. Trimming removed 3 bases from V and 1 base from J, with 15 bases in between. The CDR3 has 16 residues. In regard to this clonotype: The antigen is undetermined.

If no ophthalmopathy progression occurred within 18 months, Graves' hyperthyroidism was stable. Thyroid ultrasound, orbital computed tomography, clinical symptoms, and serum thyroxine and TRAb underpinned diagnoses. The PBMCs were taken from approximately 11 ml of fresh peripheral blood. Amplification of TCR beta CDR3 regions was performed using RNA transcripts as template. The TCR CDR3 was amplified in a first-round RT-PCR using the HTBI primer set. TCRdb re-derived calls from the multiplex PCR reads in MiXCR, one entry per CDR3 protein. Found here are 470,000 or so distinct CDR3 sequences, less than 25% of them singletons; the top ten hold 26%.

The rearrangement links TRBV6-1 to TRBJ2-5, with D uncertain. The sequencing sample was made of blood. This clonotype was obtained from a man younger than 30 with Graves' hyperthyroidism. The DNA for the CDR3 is TGTGCCAGCAGTGAGTACCTCCGGGCCACCCAAGAGACCCAGTACTTC. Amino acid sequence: CASSEYLRATQETQYF.